This T cell receptor (beta chain) was observed in a study of T cells after yellow fever vaccination. Study summary: Fractions containing few cells were prepared with SMART-Seq v4 Ultra Low Input.

General study points: Post-booster samples contained most primary-vaccination clones (just under 98% CD4, approximately 88% CD8).

This clonotype was counted a few times. Its antigen is still unknown. TCRdb passed the 5' RACE reads through MiXCR, listing each CDR3 protein once. The table has about 340,000 distinct CDR3 sequences, around 12% seen once. The TCR comes from a man between 18 and 35 years old who received the YFV17D yellow fever vaccine. Here the sequenced sample was CD4+ T cells sorted from PBMCs, taken 15 days after the yellow fever booster vaccination.

The CDR3 protein is CASRWTSADTQYF. CDR3 nucleotides: TGTGCCAGCAGGTGGACCAGCGCGGATACGCAGTATTTT. The chain is built from TRBV12-3 or TRBV12-4 and TRBJ2-3, with D unclear. Trimming removed 6 bases from V and 6 bases from J, with 13 bases in between. The length of the CDR3 is 13 residues.